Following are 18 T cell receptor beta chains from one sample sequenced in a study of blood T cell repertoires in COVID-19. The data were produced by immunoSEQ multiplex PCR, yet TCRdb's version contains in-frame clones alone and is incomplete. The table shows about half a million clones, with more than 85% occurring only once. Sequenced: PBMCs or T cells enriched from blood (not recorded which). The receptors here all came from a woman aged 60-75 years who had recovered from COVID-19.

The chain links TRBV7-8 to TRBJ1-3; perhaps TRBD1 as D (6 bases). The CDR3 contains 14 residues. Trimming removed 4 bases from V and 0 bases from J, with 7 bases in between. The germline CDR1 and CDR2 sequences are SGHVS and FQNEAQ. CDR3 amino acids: CASSSGASGNTIYF. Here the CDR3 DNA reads TGTGCCAGCAGCTCAGGGGCCTCTGGAAACACCATATATTTT.

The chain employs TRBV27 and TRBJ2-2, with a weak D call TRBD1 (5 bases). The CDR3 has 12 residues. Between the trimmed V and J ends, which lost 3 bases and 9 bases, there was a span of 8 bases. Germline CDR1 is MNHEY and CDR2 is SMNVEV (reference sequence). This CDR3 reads CASSFSGRELFF. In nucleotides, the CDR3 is TGTGCCAGCAGTTTTTCAGGGAGGGAGCTGTTTTTT.

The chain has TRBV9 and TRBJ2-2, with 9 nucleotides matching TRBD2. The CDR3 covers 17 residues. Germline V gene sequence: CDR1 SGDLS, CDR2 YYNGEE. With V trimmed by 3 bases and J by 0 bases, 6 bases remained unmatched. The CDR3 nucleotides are TGTGCCAGCAGCGCCCCTAGCGGGGACCCGAACACCGGGGAGCTGTTTTTT. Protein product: CASSAPSGDPNTGELFF. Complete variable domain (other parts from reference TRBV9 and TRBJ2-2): DSGVTQTPKHLITATGQRVTLRCSPRSGDLSVYWYQQSLDQGLQFLIQYYNGEERAKGNILERFSAQQFPDLHSELNLSSLELGDSALYFCASSAPSGDPNTGELFFGEGSRLTVL.

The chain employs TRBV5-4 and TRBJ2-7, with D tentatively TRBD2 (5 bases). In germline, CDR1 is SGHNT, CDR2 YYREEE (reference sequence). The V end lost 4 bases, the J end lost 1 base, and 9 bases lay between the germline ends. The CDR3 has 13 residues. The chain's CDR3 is CASSPGLSYEQYF. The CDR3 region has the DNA TGTGCCAGCAGCCCGGGATTGTCCTACGAGCAGTACTTC. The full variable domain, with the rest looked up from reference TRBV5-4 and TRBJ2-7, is ETGVTQSPTHLIKTRGQQVTLRCSSQSGHNTVSWYQQALGQGPQFIFQYYREEENGRGNFPPRFSGLQFPNYSSELNVNALELDDSALYLCASSPGLSYEQYFGPGTRLTVT.

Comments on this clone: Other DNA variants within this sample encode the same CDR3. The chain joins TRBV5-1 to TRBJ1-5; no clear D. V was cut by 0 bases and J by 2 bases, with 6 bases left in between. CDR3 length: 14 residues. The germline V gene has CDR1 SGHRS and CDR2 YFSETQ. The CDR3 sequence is CASSLAGGNQPQHF. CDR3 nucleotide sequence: TGCGCCAGCAGCTTGGCAGGCGGCAATCAGCCCCAGCATTTT.

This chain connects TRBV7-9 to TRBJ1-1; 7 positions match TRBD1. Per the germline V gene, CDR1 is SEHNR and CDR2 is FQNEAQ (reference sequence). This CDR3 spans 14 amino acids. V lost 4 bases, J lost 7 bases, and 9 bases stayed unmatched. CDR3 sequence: CASSYSGGGFEAFF. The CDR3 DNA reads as TGTGCCAGCAGCTATTCTGGAGGGGGCTTTGAAGCTTTCTTT. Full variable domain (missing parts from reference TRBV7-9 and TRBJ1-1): DTGVSQNPRHKITKRGQNVTFRCDPISEHNRLYWYRQTLGQGPEFLTYFQNEAQLEKSRLLSDRFSAERPKGSFSTLEIQRTEQGDSAMYLCASSYSGGGFEAFFGQGTRLTVV.

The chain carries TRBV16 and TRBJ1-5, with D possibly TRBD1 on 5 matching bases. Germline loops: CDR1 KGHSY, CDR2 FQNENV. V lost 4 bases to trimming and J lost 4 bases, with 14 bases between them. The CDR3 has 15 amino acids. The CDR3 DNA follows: TGTGCCAGCAGCCCCGGGGGAGGAGGAAATCAGCCCCAGCATTTT. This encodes CASSPGGGGNQPQHF.

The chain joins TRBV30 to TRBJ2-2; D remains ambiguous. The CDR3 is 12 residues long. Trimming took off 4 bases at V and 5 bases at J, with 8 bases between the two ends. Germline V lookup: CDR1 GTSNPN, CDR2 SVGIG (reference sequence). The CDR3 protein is CAWNSITGELFF. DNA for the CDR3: TGTGCCTGGAACTCGATTACCGGGGAGCTGTTTTTT.

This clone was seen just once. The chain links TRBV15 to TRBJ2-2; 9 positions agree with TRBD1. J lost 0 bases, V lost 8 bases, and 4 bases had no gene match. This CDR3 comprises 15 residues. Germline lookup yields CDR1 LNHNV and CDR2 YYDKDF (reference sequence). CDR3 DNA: TGTGCCACCTGGACAGGGGCATCGAACACCGGGGAGCTGTTTTTT. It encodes CATWTGASNTGELFF.

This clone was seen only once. The CDR3 sequence: CSSPSTDTQYF. DNA for the CDR3: TGCAGTTCCCCTAGCACAGATACGCAGTATTTT. The genes are TRBV20-1 and TRBJ2-3; no reliable D call. Germline loops: CDR1 DFQATT, CDR2 SNEGSKA (reference sequence). Trimming pared 8 bases from V and 0 bases from J, leaving 6 bases between. The CDR3 has 11 amino acids.

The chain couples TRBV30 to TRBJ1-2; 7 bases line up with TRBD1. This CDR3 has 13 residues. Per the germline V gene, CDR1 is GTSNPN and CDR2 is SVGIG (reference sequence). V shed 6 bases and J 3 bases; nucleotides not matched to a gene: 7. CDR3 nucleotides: TGTGCCTGTGGGCCAGGGGGAGACTATGGCTACACCTTC. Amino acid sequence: CACGPGGDYGYTF.

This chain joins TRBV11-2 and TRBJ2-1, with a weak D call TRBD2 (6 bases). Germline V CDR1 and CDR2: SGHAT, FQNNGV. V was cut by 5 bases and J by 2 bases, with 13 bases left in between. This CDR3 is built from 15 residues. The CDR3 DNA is TGTGCCAGCAGCCCAGAGTGGGGGGCCTACAATGAGCAGTTCTTC. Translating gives CASSPEWGAYNEQFF.

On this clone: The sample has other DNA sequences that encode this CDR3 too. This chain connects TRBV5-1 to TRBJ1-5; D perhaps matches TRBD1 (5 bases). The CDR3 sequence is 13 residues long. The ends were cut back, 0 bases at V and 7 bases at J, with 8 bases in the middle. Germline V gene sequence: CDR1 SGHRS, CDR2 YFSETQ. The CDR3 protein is CASSLDRTQPQHF. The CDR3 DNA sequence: TGCGCCAGCAGCTTGGACAGGACCCAGCCCCAGCATTTT.

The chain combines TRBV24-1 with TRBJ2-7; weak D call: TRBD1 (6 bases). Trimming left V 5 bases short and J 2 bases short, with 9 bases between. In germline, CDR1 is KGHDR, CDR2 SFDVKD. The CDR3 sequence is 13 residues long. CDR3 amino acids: CATSAGAAYEQYF. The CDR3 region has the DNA TGTGCCACCAGTGCAGGGGCGGCCTACGAGCAGTACTTC.

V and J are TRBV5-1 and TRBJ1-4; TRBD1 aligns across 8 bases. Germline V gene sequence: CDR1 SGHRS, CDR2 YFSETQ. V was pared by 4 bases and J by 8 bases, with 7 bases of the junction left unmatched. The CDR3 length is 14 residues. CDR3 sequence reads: CASSHGQGGEKLFF. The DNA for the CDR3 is TGCGCCAGCAGCCATGGACAGGGAGGAGAAAAACTGTTTTTT.

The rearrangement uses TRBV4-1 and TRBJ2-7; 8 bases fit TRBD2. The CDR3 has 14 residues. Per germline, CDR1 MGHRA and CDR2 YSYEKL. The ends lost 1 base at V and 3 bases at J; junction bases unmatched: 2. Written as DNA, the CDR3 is TGCGCCAGCAGCCAAGGCGGGGGGTACTACGAGCAGTACTTC. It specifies CASSQGGGYYEQYF.

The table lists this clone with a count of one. In DNA form, the CDR3 reads TGTGCCAGCGGCCCCCAGGGGGCACTTTACTATGGCTACACCTTC. Its protein is CASGPQGALYYGYTF. The genes are TRBV9 and TRBJ1-2, with 8 bases lining up with TRBD1. CDR1 and CDR2 from the germline V gene are SGDLS and YYNGEE. CDR3 size: 15 residues. V shed 7 bases and J 3 bases; nucleotides not matched to a gene: 11.

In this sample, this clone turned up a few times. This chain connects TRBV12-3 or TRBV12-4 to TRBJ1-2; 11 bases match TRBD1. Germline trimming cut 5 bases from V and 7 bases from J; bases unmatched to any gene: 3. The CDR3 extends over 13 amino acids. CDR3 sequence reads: CASSPGTGGGYTF. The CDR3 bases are TGTGCCAGCAGTCCCGGGACAGGGGGTGGCTACACCTTC.